Each of the 5 T cell receptor beta chains below was sequenced from the same sample in a study of blood T cells in healthy people across ages. Sample-barcoded 5' priming and a J-beta primer mix drove a second PCR of about 6 to 12 cycles. TCRdb ran MiXCR on the 5' RACE reads and lists one entry per CDR3 protein. The table shows roughly 900,000 distinct CDR3 sequences, with more than 25% occurring only once. Source material: blood. These receptor sequences come from a woman of 80 years or more in good health.

V is TRBV7-2 and J is TRBJ2-3; D gene uncertain. V dropped 5 bases and J dropped 2 bases, with 14 bases sitting between them. Germline CDR1 is SGHTA and CDR2 is FQGNSA. There are 15 residues in the CDR3. CDR3 DNA sequence: TGTGCCAGCAGCCCCAGTGCCCGATCCACAGATACGCAGTATTTT. Translated: CASSPSARSTDTQYF.

This clonotype was picked up a small number of times. CDR3 sequence reads: CSAPEGGYTDTQYF. CDR3 DNA sequence: TGCAGTGCTCCCGAAGGGGGATACACAGATACGCAGTATTTT. The chain carries TRBV20-1 and TRBJ2-3; D possibly corresponds to TRBD1 (6 bases). The CDR3 extends over 14 amino acids. In germline, CDR1 is DFQATT, CDR2 SNEGSKA (reference sequence). The V gene lost 5 bases and the J gene lost 2 bases, with 14 bases spanning the gap.

This clonotype was observed a handful of times. The gene calls are TRBV30 and TRBJ2-3; D may be TRBD2 (6 bases). The CDR3 has 16 amino acids. Trimming took 8 bases from V and 6 from J, leaving 27 bases between them. Germline values: CDR1 GTSNPN, CDR2 SVGIG (reference sequence). CDR3 nucleotide sequence: TGTGCCAGCAAACCCAAGGGCTCCTGGACTATGGATACGCAGTATTTT. Residues: CASKPKGSWTMDTQYF.

The chain employs TRBV5-5 and TRBJ1-1; D unresolved. The CDR3 runs 15 residues. CDR1 is SGHKS and CDR2 is YYEKEE in the germline V gene (reference sequence). Trimming pared 1 base from V and 2 bases from J, leaving 12 bases between. The CDR3 DNA sequence: TGTGCCAGCAGCTTGAGGGCAGCAGCCAACACTGAAGCTTTCTTT. As protein: CASSLRAAANTEAFF.

This clonotype was found a few times. The gene calls are TRBV21-1 and TRBJ2-3. TRBV21-1 is a known pseudogene. The CDR3 runs 16 residues. The CDR3 DNA follows: TGTGCCAGCAGCAAAGGTCGCACCCGAAGCACAGATACGCAGTATTTT. It is translated as CASSKGRTRSTDTQYF.